This T cell receptor beta chain is from a study of blood T cell repertoires in COVID-19. Study as a whole: Material from acute and convalescent COVID-19 was sourced from the United States, Italy and Spain. Sources were T cells, B-cell-depleted T cells, or PBMCs; the material itself was cDNA or gDNA.

In germline, CDR1 is LNHDA, CDR2 SQIVND (reference sequence). Trimming removed 3 bases from V and 1 base from J, with 10 bases in between. The CDR3 consists of 14 residues. Authors' data handling: The assay estimated nucleated cells by amplifying reference gene primers. Here immunoSEQ multiplex PCR was the method, and the copy in TCRdb shows in-frame clones only, minus some. Clone size and the V and J calls come from that table; the DNA yielded D and trimming. The sample holds fewer than 250,000 clones; 65% to 90% are singletons and the top ten take around a tenth. This clone was seen only a few times.

The sequencing input was peripheral blood. The chain links TRBV19 to TRBJ2-7; possible D gene TRBD1, 5 bases. The source is a man in his forties or fifties with COVID-19, enrolled during active disease. The CDR3 sequence is CASSMEDSSYEQYF. Here the CDR3 DNA reads TGTGCCAGTAGTATGGAAGACAGTTCCTACGAGCAGTACTTC.